At least ten counts were recorded for the clone carrying this T cell receptor beta chain. Its specificity is not known. Trimming removed 6 bases from V and 2 bases from J; junction bases left unmatched: 7. CDR1 and CDR2 (germline): MDHEN, SYDVKM. There are 15 residues in the CDR3. This specimen belongs to a study of T cells in Graves' hyperthyroidism and ophthalmopathy. General study results and limits: Blood shared most expanded thyroid clonotypes above 0.001.

Amplified regions were TCR beta CDR3 sequences from RNA transcripts. A first-round RT-PCR of the TCR CDR3 used the HTBI primer set. MiXCR was run by TCRdb on the multiplex PCR reads, yielding one entry per CDR3 protein. Among some 150,000 distinct CDR3 sequences, approximately 20% were seen once, and the ten largest hold more than 65%. Hyperthyroidism had been newly diagnosed in patients aged 18 to 65, and its duration was under 2 months. Based on clinical symptoms, serum thyroxine and TRAb, thyroid ultrasound and orbital computed tomography, diagnoses were reached. Roughly 10 ml of fresh peripheral blood supplied the PBMCs.

Sequences were obtained from blood. The chain recombines TRBV28 with TRBJ2-1; 7 bases line up with TRBD1. This TCR was recovered from a woman between 45 and 60 years old with Graves' hyperthyroidism that later progressed to Graves' ophthalmopathy. The CDR3 coding sequence is TGTGCCAGCAGGGAGACAGGGAAGGCCTACAATGAGCAGTTCTTC. It codes for CASRETGKAYNEQFF. Full variable domain (outside the CDR3, taken from reference TRBV28 and TRBJ2-1): DVKVTQSSRYLVKRTGEKVFLECVQDMDHENMFWYRQDPGLGLRLIYFSYDVKMKEKGDIPEGYSVSREKKERFSLILESASTNQTSMYLCASRETGKAYNEQFFGPGTRLTVL.